Detailed here is one T cell receptor (beta chain). This sample was included in a study of blood T cell repertoires in COVID-19. The wider study: Sites across the United States, Italy and Spain contributed samples from acute and convalescent COVID-19.

How the authors handled the data: How many nucleated cells were present was estimated from reference gene primer amplification. Here immunoSEQ multiplex PCR was the method, and the copy in TCRdb shows in-frame clones only, minus some. From that table come the V and J calls and clone size; the DNA was used to work out D and trimming. The table shows about 46,000 clones, with 85% to 90% occurring only once. Germline V CDR1 and CDR2: LGHNA, YSLEER. This CDR3 is 16 amino acids long. The trim removed 0 bases at V and 4 bases at J, leaving 8 bases unmatched. Those enrolled, adults aged 18 to 89 years, came from 25 or so US areas. The study counted Cohort 3 donors as recovered given two negative PCRs, clearance, or symptom resolution.

The clonotype originates from a woman between 45 and 60 years old who had recovered from COVID-19. The chain couples TRBV4-3 to TRBJ1-2; 7 nucleotides align to TRBD1. Sequencing was carried out using PBMCs or T cells enriched from blood (not recorded which). CDR3 region: CASSQDLRTGFYGYTF. The DNA of the CDR3 is TGCGCCAGCAGCCAAGATCTAAGGACAGGATTCTATGGCTACACCTTC.